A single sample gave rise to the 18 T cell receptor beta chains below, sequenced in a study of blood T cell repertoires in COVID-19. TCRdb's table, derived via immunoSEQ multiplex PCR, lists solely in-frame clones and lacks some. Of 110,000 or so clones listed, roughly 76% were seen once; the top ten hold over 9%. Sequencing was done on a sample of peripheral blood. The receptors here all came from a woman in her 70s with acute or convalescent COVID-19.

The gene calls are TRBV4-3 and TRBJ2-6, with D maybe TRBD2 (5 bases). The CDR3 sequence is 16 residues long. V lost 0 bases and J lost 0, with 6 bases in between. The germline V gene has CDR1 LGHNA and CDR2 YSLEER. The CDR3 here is CASSQDRGSGANVLTF. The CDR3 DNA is TGCGCCAGCAGCCAAGATCGGGGCTCTGGGGCCAACGTCCTGACTTTC.

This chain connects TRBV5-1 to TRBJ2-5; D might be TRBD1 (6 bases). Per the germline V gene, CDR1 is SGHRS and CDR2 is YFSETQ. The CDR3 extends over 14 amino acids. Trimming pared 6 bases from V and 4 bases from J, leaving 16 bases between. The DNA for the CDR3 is TGCGCCAGCACCACGGACAGCCTTGGAGAGACCCAGTACTTC. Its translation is CASTTDSLGETQYF.

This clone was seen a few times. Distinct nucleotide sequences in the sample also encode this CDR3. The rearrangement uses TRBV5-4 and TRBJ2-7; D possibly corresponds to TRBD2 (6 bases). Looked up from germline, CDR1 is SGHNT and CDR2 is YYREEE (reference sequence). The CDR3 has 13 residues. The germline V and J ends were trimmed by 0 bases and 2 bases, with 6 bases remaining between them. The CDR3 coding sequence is TGTGCCAGCAGCTTGGGCGGGACCTACGAGCAGTACTTC. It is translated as CASSLGGTYEQYF. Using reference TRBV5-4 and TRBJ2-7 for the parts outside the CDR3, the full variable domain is ETGVTQSPTHLIKTRGQQVTLRCSSQSGHNTVSWYQQALGQGPQFIFQYYREEENGRGNFPPRFSGLQFPNYSSELNVNALELDDSALYLCASSLGGTYEQYFGPGTRLTVT.

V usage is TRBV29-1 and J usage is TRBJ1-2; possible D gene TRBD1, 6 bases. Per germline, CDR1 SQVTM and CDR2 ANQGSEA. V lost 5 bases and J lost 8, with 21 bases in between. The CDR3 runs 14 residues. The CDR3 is CSVRTATSRDGYTF. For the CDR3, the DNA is TGCAGCGTTCGGACAGCCACTTCCCGGGACGGCTACACCTTC.

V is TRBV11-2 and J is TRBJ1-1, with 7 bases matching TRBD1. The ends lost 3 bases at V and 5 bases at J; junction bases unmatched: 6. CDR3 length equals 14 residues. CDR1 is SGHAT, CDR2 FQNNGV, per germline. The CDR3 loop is CASSLRTGQTEAFF. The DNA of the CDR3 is TGTGCCAGCAGCTTGCGGACAGGACAAACTGAAGCTTTCTTT.

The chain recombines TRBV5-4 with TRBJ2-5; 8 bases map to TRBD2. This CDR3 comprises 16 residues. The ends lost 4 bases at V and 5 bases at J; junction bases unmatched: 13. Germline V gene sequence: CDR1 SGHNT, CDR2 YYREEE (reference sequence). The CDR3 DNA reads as TGTGCCAGCAGCCAAGCCGGGGGGGCCCCCATGGAGACCCAGTACTTC. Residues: CASSQAGGAPMETQYF.

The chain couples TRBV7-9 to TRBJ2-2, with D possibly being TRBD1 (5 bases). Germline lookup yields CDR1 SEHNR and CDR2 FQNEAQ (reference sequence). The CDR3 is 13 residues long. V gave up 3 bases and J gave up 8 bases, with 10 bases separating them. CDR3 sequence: CASSLSGPGELFF. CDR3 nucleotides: TGTGCCAGCAGCTTGTCAGGGCCGGGGGAGCTGTTTTTT.

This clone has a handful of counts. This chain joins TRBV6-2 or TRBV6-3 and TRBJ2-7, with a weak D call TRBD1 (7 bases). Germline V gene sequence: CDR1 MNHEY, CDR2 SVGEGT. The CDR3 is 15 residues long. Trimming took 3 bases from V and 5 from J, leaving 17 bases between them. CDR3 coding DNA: TGTGCCAGCAGTTATATGGAGGGGGCGCTGGACGAGCAGTACTTC. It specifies CASSYMEGALDEQYF.

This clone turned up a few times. CDR3 sequence (DNA): TGTGCCAGCAGCCAAGGGCTAGCGGGGTTAGGGTTGCAAGAGACCCAGTACTTC. This sequence encodes CASSQGLAGLGLQETQYF. The genes are TRBV14 and TRBJ2-5, with 9 bases identical to TRBD2. The J segment lost 2 bases and the V segment lost 1 base, leaving 11 bases of the junction unmatched. Germline-derived CDR1 and CDR2 are SGHDN and FVKESK. The CDR3 is made up of 18 amino acids.

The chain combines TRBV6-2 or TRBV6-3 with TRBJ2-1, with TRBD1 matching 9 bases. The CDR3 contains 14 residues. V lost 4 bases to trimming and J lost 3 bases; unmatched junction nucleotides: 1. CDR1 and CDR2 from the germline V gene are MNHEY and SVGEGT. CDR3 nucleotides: TGTGCCAGCAGTTTGACAGGGGGCTACAATGAGCAGTTCTTC. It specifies CASSLTGGYNEQFF.

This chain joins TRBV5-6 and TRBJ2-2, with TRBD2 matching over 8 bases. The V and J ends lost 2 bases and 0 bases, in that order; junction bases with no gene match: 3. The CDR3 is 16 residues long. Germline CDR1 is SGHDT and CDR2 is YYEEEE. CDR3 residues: CASSFVAGPNTGELFF. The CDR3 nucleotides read TGTGCCAGCAGCTTCGTAGCGGGACCGAACACCGGGGAGCTGTTTTTT.

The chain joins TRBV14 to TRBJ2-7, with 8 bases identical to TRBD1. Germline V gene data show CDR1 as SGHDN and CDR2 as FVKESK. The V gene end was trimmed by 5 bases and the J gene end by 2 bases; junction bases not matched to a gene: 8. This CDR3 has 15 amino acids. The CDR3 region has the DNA TGTGCCAGCAGCGAGGGACAGGTCCCCACCTACGAGCAGTACTTC. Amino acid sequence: CASSEGQVPTYEQYF. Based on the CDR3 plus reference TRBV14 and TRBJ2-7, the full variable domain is EAGVTQFPSHSVIEKGQTVTLRCDPISGHDNLYWYRRVMGKEIKFLLHFVKESKQDESGMPNNRFLAERTGGTYSTLKVQPAELEDSGVYFCASSEGQVPTYEQYFGPGTRLTVT.

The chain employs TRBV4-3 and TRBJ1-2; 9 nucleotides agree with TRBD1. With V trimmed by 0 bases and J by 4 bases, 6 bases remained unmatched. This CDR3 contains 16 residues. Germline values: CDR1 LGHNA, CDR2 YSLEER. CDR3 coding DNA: TGCGCCAGCAGCCAAGATCGGACAGGGGCGGGCTATGGCTACACCTTC. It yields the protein CASSQDRTGAGYGYTF.

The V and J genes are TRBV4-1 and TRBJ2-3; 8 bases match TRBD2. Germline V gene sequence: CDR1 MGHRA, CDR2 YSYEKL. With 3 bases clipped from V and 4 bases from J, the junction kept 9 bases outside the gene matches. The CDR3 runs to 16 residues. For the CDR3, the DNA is TGCGCCAGCAGCCAGGACCCGGGACTAGTACCAGATACGCAGTATTTT. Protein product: CASSQDPGLVPDTQYF.

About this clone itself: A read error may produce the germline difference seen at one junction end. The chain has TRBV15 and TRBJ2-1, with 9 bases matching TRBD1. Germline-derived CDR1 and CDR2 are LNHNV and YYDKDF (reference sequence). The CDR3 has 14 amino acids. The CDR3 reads CATRRGTGLNEQFF. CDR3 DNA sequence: TGTGCCACCCGCAGAGGGACAGGGCTCAATGAGCAGTTCTTC. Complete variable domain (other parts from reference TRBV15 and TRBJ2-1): DAMVIQNPRYQVTQFGKPVTLSCSQTLNHNVMYWYQQKSSQAPKLLFHYYDKDFNNEADTPDNFQSRRPNTSFCFLDIRSPGLGDTAMYLCATRRGTGLNEQFFGPGTRLTVL.

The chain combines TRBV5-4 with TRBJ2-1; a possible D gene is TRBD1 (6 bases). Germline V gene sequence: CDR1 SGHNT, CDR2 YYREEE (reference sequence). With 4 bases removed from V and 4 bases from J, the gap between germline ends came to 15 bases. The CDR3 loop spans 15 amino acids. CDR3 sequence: CASSDGQSGYNEQFF. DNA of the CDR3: TGTGCCAGCAGCGACGGACAGTCCGGATACAATGAGCAGTTCTTC.

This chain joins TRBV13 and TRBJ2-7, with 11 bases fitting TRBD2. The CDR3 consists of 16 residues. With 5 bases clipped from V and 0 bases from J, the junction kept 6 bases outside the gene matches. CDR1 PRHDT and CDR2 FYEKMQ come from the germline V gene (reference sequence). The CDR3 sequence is CASSHITSGSSYEQYF. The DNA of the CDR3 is TGTGCCAGCAGCCACATAACTAGCGGGAGCTCCTACGAGCAGTACTTC.

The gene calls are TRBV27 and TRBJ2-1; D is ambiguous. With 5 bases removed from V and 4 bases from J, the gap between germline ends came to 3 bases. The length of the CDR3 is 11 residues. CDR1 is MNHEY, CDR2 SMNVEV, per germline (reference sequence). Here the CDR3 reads CASSTYNEQFF. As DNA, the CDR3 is TGTGCCAGCAGTACTTACAATGAGCAGTTCTTC.